This T cell receptor beta chain came from a study of beta chain features in type 1 diabetes. Overall study: Across every sample, some 110 million sorted cells were examined in total.

Reverse transcription of all isolated RNA meant that expressed TCRB transcripts were sequenced. The method was immunoSEQ multiplex PCR; TCRdb's version includes in-frame clones alone and lacks a portion of them. The sample carries roughly 230,000 clones, about 9.3% recorded once. The study, taken as a whole, reports: Among patients, naive, central memory and Treg TCRB repertoires appeared more similar than among healthy donors.

Details on this clone: Its antigen remains unknown.

Germline V gives CDR1 MNHNS, CDR2 SASEGT. V was pared by 8 bases and J by 3 bases, with 15 bases between. The CDR3 is 14 amino acids. This sequence joins TRBV6-1 and TRBJ2-3; a possible D gene is TRBD1 (5 bases). The sample was naive CD4+ T cells from blood. The sequence was obtained from a woman between 18 and 29 years old in good health. Written as DNA, the CDR3 is TGTGCCAGCGGGTTCCACCAGGGTACAGATACGCAGTATTTT. This translates into CASGFHQGTDTQYF.